The clone carrying this TCR beta chain has a handful of counts. The antigen remains undetermined. The data belong to a study of T cells in Graves' hyperthyroidism and ophthalmopathy. About the research overall: At initial diagnosis, before any treatment had begun, peripheral blood was obtained. Overall study findings and caveats: For ophthalmopathy, model prediction preceded onset by a median about 6.2 months.

Amplification targeted TCR beta CDR3 regions from RNA transcripts. When the TCR CDR3 underwent first-round RT-PCR, the HTBI primer set was used. TCRdb analysed the multiplex PCR reads with MiXCR anew, one entry per CDR3 protein. The data contain about 250,000 distinct CDR3 sequences, 12% to 15% of them singletons. Uncontrolled infection, other autoimmune disease, pregnancy or lactation barred patients from enrollment. An approximately 10 ml volume of fresh peripheral blood provided the PBMCs. CDR3 length equals 13 residues. Trimming removed 2 bases at V and 1 base at J, with 5 bases between. Germline values: CDR1 MNHNY, CDR2 SVGAGI (reference sequence).

The TCR comes from a woman aged 45-65 years with Graves' hyperthyroidism that later progressed to Graves' ophthalmopathy. This chain uses TRBV6-6 with TRBJ2-5, with TRBD2 as a possible D gene (5 bases). The sequenced sample was blood. DNA of the CDR3: TGTGCCAGCAGTTACGGGAGCCAAGAGACCCAGTACTTC. This encodes CASSYGSQETQYF.